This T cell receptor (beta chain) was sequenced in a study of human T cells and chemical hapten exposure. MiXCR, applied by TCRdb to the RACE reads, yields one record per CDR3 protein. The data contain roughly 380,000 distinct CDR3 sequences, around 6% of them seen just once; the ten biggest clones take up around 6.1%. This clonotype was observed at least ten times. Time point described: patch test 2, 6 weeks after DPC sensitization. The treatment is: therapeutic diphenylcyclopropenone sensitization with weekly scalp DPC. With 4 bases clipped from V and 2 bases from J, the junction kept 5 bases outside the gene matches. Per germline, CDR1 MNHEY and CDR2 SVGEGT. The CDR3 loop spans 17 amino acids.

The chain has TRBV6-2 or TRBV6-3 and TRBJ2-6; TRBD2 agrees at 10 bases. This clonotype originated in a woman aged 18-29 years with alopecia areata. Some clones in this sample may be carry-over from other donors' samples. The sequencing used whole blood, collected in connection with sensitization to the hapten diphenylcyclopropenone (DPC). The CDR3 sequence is CASSSTGTSAGANVLTF. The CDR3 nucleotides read TGTGCCAGCAGTTCCACCGGGACTAGCGCTGGGGCCAACGTCCTGACTTTC.